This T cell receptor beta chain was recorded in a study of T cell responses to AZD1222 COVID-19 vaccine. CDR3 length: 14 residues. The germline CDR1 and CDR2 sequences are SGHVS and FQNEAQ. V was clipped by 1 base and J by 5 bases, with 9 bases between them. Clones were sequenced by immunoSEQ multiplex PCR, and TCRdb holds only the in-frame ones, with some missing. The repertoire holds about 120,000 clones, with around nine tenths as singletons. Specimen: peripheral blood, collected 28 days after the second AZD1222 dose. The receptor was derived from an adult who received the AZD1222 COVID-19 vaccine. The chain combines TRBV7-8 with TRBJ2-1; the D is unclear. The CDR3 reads CASSLVSRNNEQFF. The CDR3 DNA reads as TGTGCCAGCAGCTTAGTAAGTCGAAACAATGAGCAGTTCTTC.